The 11 T cell receptor beta chains listed next were all sequenced from one sample in a study of human thymus T cells. Libraries were prepared by immunoSEQ multiplex PCR; TCRdb keeps only in-frame clonotypes and omits some of them. The sample has tens of thousands of clones; about 96% are singletons. Resected material from corrective heart surgery provided the thymus tissue analysed. Sequencing was done on a sample of thymus tissue. The origin of the receptors is a boy under two years old with a congenital heart defect but otherwise immunologically healthy.

The chain has TRBV10-1 and TRBJ2-5, with D uncertain. The V gene lost 2 bases and the J gene lost 5 bases, with 18 bases spanning the gap. CDR3 length: 16 amino acids. Looked up from germline, CDR1 is WNHNN and CDR2 is SYGVQD (reference sequence). The CDR3 bases are TGCGCCAGCAGTGAGGGGCCGCCGGTGGGAAGGGAGACCCAGTACTTC. This codes for CASSEGPPVGRETQYF.

The chain couples TRBV28 to TRBJ2-1; perhaps TRBD1 as D (5 bases). V was shortened by 1 base and J by 0 bases, with 13 bases between the two germline ends. This CDR3 is built from 17 residues. Germline V gives CDR1 MDHEN, CDR2 SYDVKM. The CDR3 region is CASSLSPRQSSYNEQFF. The CDR3 DNA sequence: TGTGCCAGCAGTTTATCCCCTCGACAGAGCTCCTACAATGAGCAGTTCTTC.

This chain joins TRBV5-1 and TRBJ1-5; no definite D call. The length of the CDR3 is 15 residues. Germline-derived CDR1 and CDR2 are SGHRS and YFSETQ. V shed 1 base and J shed 0 bases, with 8 bases lying between them. The CDR3 nucleotides read TGCGCCAGCAGCTTGACTCCGGATAGCAATCAGCCCCAGCATTTT. Its translation is CASSLTPDSNQPQHF.

This rearrangement joins TRBV29-1 to TRBJ2-1; TRBD1 matches 7 bases. Germline V gene data show CDR1 as SQVTM and CDR2 as ANQGSEA. CDR3 length: 15 amino acids. The V segment lost 6 bases and the J segment 0 bases; nucleotides outside the gene matches: 8. In DNA form, the CDR3 reads TGCAGCGTCACAGGGACAGAAAGCTCCTACAATGAGCAGTTCTTC. It encodes CSVTGTESSYNEQFF.

The chain is built from TRBV4-3 and TRBJ1-1, with TRBD1 matching over 7 bases. CDR1 is LGHNA, CDR2 YSLEER, per germline. CDR3 length equals 15 residues. V shed 6 bases, J shed 0 bases, and the junction held 7 bases outside the gene matches. CDR3 nucleotides: TGCGCCAGCAGTCGACAGGGATTTATGAACACTGAAGCTTTCTTT. Encoded protein: CASSRQGFMNTEAFF.

The rearrangement uses TRBV27 and TRBJ2-3; TRBD2 aligns across 11 bases. Germline V gene data show CDR1 as MNHEY and CDR2 as SMNVEV (reference sequence). The CDR3 has 18 amino acids. The V and J ends lost 2 bases and 7 bases, in that order; junction bases with no gene match: 14. The CDR3 sequence: CASSLKDRMSSGRNTQYF. The CDR3 DNA is TGTGCCAGCAGTTTAAAGGACAGAATGTCTAGCGGGAGGAATACGCAGTATTTT.

The rearrangement links TRBV5-4 to TRBJ2-3, with TRBD1 identical over 9 bases. Germline V gene sequence: CDR1 SGHNT, CDR2 YYREEE (reference sequence). Losses at the gene ends were 3 bases for V and 2 bases for J; bases not matched to a gene: 10. The length of the CDR3 is 17 residues. The CDR3 here is CASSSGTGPINTDTQYF. In DNA form, the CDR3 reads TGTGCCAGCAGCTCCGGGACAGGGCCGATCAACACAGATACGCAGTATTTT.

The V and J genes are TRBV5-1 and TRBJ2-2; D gene unclear. Trimming removed 4 bases at V and 7 bases at J, with 5 bases between. This CDR3 is 11 amino acids long. Per germline, CDR1 SGHRS and CDR2 YFSETQ. The CDR3 region has the DNA TGCGCCAGCAGCCGGAACGGGGAGCTGTTTTTT. It encodes CASSRNGELFF.

J is TRBJ2-6 and V is TRBV7-9; D is undetermined. CDR1 is SEHNR, CDR2 FQNEAQ, per germline (reference sequence). The CDR3 has 17 amino acids. Trimming stripped 3 bases from V and 0 bases from J, with 12 bases between. This CDR3 is CASSFKQSYSGANVLTF. DNA for the CDR3: TGTGCCAGCAGCTTTAAACAGAGCTACTCTGGGGCCAACGTCCTGACTTTC.

This clone was seen only once. V is TRBV9 and J is TRBJ2-1, with a tentative D call TRBD2 (6 bases). V was trimmed by 0 bases and J by 4 bases, leaving 11 bases between them. Per germline, CDR1 SGDLS and CDR2 YYNGEE. The CDR3 is 15 amino acids. CDR3 amino acids: CASSVVGGGYNEQFF. CDR3 bases: TGTGCCAGCAGCGTAGTCGGGGGTGGGTACAATGAGCAGTTCTTC. Drawing the rest from reference TRBV9 and TRBJ2-1, the complete variable domain is DSGVTQTPKHLITATGQRVTLRCSPRSGDLSVYWYQQSLDQGLQFLIQYYNGEERAKGNILERFSAQQFPDLHSELNLSSLELGDSALYFCASSVVGGGYNEQFFGPGTRLTVL.

This chain links TRBV21-1 with TRBJ2-2; TRBD1 is the table's D call and was not checked against the DNA. TRBV21-1 is a documented pseudogene. The CDR3 is 16 residues long. CDR3 sequence: CASSPGQGYNTGELFF. In DNA, the CDR3 is TGTGCCAGCAGCCCGGGACAGGGATACAACACCGGGGAGCTGTTTTTT.